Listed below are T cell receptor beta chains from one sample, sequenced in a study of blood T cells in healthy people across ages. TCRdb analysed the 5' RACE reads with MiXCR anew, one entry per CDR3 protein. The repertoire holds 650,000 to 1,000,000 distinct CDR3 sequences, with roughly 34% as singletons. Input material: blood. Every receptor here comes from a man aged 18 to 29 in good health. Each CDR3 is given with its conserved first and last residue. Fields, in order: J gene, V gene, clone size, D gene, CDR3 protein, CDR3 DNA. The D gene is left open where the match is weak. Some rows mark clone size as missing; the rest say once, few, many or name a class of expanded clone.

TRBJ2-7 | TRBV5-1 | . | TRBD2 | CAGSLTSGGYEQYF | TGCGCCGGCAGCTTGACTAGCGGGGGCTACGAGCAGTACTTC
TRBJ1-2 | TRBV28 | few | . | CASSPHTDSYGYTF | TGTGCCAGCAGTCCCCACACGGACAGCTATGGCTACACCTTC
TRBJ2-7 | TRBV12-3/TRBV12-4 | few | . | CASSSTVYNEQYF | TGTGCCAGCAGTTCGACAGTGTACAATGAGCAGTACTTC
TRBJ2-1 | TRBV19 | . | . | CATRRGGHEQFF | TGTGCCACCAGGCGGGGAGGCCATGAGCAGTTCTTC
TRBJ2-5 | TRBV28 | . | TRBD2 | CASSFSGTLETQYF | TGTGCCAGCAGTTTCAGCGGGACTCTGGAGACCCAGTACTTC
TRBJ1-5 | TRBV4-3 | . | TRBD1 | CASSQDLVGAGGQPQHF | TGCGCCAGCAGCCAAGATTTGGTCGGGGCAGGGGGTCAGCCCCAGCATTTT
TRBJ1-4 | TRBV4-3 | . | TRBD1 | CASSQSGTGAGEKLFF | TGCGCCAGCAGCCAGTCCGGGACAGGGGCAGGTGAAAAACTGTTTTTT
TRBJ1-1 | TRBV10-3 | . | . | CAISERDTAWSNNTEAFF | TGTGCCATCAGTGAACGTGACACCGCTTGGTCTAATAACACTGAAGCTTTCTTT
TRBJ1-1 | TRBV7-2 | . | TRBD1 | CASSLDRGPRTEAFF | TGTGCCAGCAGCTTAGATAGGGGGCCTCGGACTGAAGCTTTCTTT
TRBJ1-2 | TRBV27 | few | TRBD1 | CASSLTGEGGYTF | TGTGCCAGCAGCCTCACAGGGGAGGGAGGCTACACCTTC
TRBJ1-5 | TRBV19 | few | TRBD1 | CASSWTGAGQPQHF | TGTGCCAGTAGTTGGACAGGGGCGGGTCAGCCCCAGCATTTT
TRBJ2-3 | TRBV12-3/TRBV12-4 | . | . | CASSFETPVGTDTQYF | TGTGCCAGCAGTTTTGAGACCCCGGTCGGCACAGATACGCAGTATTTT
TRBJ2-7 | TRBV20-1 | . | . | CSARVHSAEQYF | TGCAGTGCTAGAGTACATTCCGCCGAGCAGTACTTC
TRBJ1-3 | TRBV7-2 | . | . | CATFTGPSGNTIYF | TGTGCCACCTTCACGGGCCCCTCTGGAAACACCATATATTTT
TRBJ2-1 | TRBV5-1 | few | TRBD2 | CASSLGSGGDSYNEQFF | TGCGCCAGCAGCTTGGGTAGCGGGGGGGACTCCTACAATGAGCAGTTCTTC
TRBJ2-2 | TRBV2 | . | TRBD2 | CASSREGLSGELFF | TGTGCCAGCTCGAGGGAGGGGCTTTCCGGGGAGCTGTTTTTT
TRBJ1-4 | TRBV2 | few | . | CASLSTSYAGEKLFF | TGTGCCAGCTTGTCCACTTCTTATGCAGGCGAAAAACTGTTTTTT
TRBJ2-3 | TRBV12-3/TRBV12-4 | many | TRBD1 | CASSAGTGSRDTQYF | TGTGCCAGCAGCGCCGGGACAGGGAGTAGAGATACGCAGTATTTT
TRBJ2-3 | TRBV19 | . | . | CASSMGPDTQYF | TGTGCCAGTAGTATGGGCCCAGATACGCAGTATTTT
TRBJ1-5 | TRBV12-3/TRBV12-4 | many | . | CASSSSQPQHF | TGTGCCAGCAGTAGTAGCCAGCCCCAGCATTTT
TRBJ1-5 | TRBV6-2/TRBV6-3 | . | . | CASSHGQPQHF | TGTGCCAGCAGCCATGGGCAGCCCCAGCATTTT
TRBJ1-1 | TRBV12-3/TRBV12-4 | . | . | CASSGRVAEPEAFF | TGTGCCAGCAGTGGAAGGGTGGCAGAGCCTGAAGCTTTCTTT
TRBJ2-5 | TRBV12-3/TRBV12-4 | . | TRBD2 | CASSFRRGATDTQYF | TGTGCCAGCAGTTTTCGGCGGGGGGCCACAGATACGCAGTATTTC
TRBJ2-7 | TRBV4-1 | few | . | CASSQDQGGSYEQYF | TGCGCCAGCAGCCAAGATCAGGGCGGCTCCTACGAGCAGTACTTC
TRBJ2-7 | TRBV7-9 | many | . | CASSLAGRPYEQYF | TGTGCCAGCAGCTTAGCAGGCAGACCCTACGAGCAGTACTTC
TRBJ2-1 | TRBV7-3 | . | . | CASSSGSEQFF | TGTGCCAGCAGCTCGGGCAGTGAGCAGTTCTTC
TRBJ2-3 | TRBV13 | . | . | CASSYEGEEQYF | TGTGCCAGCTCCTACGAAGGGGAGGAGCAGTATTTT
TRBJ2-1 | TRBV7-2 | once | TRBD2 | CASSLGASGVQETQFF | TGTGCCAGCAGCTTAGGGGCTAGCGGGGTCCAAGAGACCCAGTTCTTC
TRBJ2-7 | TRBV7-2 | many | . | CASSLESGPSYEQYF | TGTGCCAGCAGCTTAGAAAGCGGACCATCCTACGAGCAGTACTTC
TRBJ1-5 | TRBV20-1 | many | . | CSARDMTAEVQPQHF | TGCAGTGCTAGAGATATGACCGCGGAGGTTCAGCCCCAGCATTTT
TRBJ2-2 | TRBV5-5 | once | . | CASSLGVSNPNTGELFF | TGTGCCAGCAGCTTGGGGGTGTCGAATCCGAACACCGGGGAGCTGTTTTTT
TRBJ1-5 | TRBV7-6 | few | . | CASSLASGGLGQPQHF | TGTGCCAGCAGCTTAGCCTCGGGCGGGTTGGGTCAGCCCCAGCATTTT